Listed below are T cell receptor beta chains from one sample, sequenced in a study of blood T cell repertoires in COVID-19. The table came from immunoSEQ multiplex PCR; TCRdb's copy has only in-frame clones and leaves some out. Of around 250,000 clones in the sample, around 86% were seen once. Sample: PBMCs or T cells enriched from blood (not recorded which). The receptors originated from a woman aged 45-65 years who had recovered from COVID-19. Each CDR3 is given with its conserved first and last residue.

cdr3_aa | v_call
CASSRDAYGYTF | TRBV12-3/TRBV12-4
CSAGAGGELFF | TRBV20-1
CASQKSGSGEQYF | TRBV27
CASSTQGAGELFF | TRBV9
CASGQAGSSETQYF | TRBV6-5
CASSEIAGATYEQYF | TRBV19
CASRGQSYEQYF | TRBV2
CAYLGTGGREQYF | TRBV30
CASSKTGGYQPQHF | TRBV2
CASSQGRLAGGNTQYF | TRBV4-1
CAWSLQGTSNQPQHF | TRBV30
CASSQEVWQGPMQFF | TRBV4-3
CAWSVRTGATNEKLFF | TRBV30
CASSQGTSGRLVGELFF | TRBV11-3
CASTPTSGSETQYF | TRBV7-9
CASSFTGATEAFF | TRBV5-6
CAWSIRDSVFSGNTIYF | TRBV30
CATSHGPGSYNSPLHF | TRBV15
CASSQAETESYEQYF | TRBV4-1
CASSSPGQDKMGYTF | TRBV5-4
CASSRDRDEGYTF | TRBV7-3
CSASGTRTGRYEQYF | TRBV20-1
CASRFDRPNTGELFF | TRBV28
CASSQGSSGRNTGELFF | TRBV3-1/TRBV3-2
CASSLRGGSTDTQYF | TRBV11-1
CASSSQTHGGYTF | TRBV11-2
CASSWQVSGANVLTF | TRBV7-3
CASSPIRGAGALHF | TRBV18
CASSPRDRRNTKAFF | TRBV7-8
CASSRGQGIGFNEQFF | TRBV6-2/TRBV6-3
CASSSGSVYQETQYF | TRBV5-8
CSVAAQGARGYTF | TRBV29-1
CAWSGPPTGVNEKLFF | TRBV30
CASSLGQSFYGYTF | TRBV5-1
CASSQGGNTGELFF | TRBV3-1/TRBV3-2
CASGTLAGAFGFYNEQFF | TRBV12-5
CSRLRTGDNQPQHF | TRBV21-1
CASSQDREWMNTEAFF | TRBV5-1
CASSLSGIADTQYF | TRBV5-1
CASRGVSNTGELFF | TRBV28
CAISEAKGNYNSPLHF | TRBV10-3